This record looks at one T cell receptor (beta chain) sequence and its context. The antigen is unknown. These data are taken from a study of CD8+CD57+ T cells in acquired aplastic anemia. As for the study in general: Sorted CD4+ plus CD8+ cells gave DNA averaging approximately 2.9 ug. Reads per healthy sample averaged about 10 million (CD4+) and 11 million to 14 million (CD8+).

Study outcomes and limitations: Shared by patients and controls, 25 to 30 CD8+ CDR3s were abundant in patients. No significant difference in CD8+ Simpson's diversity was found between patients and controls.

This CDR3 comprises 14 residues. Germline V gene sequence: CDR1 SGHAT, CDR2 FQDESV (reference sequence). V was cut by 5 bases and J by 5 bases, with 16 bases left in between. TCR beta VDJ and CDR3 profiles were obtained from a genomic DNA template. TCRdb processed the reads anew with MiXCR; each CDR3 protein has one entry. Here the sample spans about 110,000 distinct CDR3 sequences, under 60% being singletons. V and J are TRBV11-1 and TRBJ2-7, with D possibly being TRBD1 or TRBD2 (7 bases each). The clonotype comes from a human donor in good health, serving as a control. Sequenced input: sorted CD4+, CD8+, or CD8+CD57+ T cells (not recorded which) from PBMCs. The DNA for the CDR3 is TGTGCCAGCAGCATGCAGGGGGGGAGGGACGAGCAGTACTTC. Translating gives CASSMQGGRDEQYF.